Listed below are T cell receptor beta chains from one sample, sequenced in a study of T cells in Graves' hyperthyroidism and ophthalmopathy. TCRdb ran MiXCR on the multiplex PCR reads and lists one entry per CDR3 protein. The sample lists about 290,000 distinct CDR3 sequences, 17% occurring once. The specimen was blood. Source of these receptors: a woman aged 55-75 years with Graves' ophthalmopathy. Both conserved end residues are part of each CDR3. D genes are given only for firm matches. Not all rows give a size; the values are once, few, many and, for expanded clones, a class.

D: NA; size: NA; V: TRBV18; J: TRBJ1-2; DNA: TGTGCCAGCTCACCATCGACTAGAGATGGCTACACCTTC; CDR3: CASSPSTRDGYTF
D: NA; size: many; V: TRBV18; J: TRBJ1-1; DNA: TGTGCCAGCTCACAGGAGGGGTTAAGTGAAGCTTTCTTT; CDR3: CASSQEGLSEAFF
D: TRBD1; size: few; V: TRBV4-3; J: TRBJ1-1; DNA: TGCGCCAGCAGCCAACGGGACAGGGGTCCTGAAGCTTTCTTT; CDR3: CASSQRDRGPEAFF
D: TRBD2; size: many; V: TRBV20-1; J: TRBJ2-3; DNA: TGCAGCGCTAGTGGCGGGAGGGTGGCAGATACGCAGTATTTT; CDR3: CSASGGRVADTQYF
D: TRBD2; size: many; V: TRBV20-1; J: TRBJ2-3; DNA: TGCAGTGCCACCCCCCTAGCGGGAAACACAGATACGCAGTATTTT; CDR3: CSATPLAGNTDTQYF
D: NA; size: many; V: TRBV18; J: TRBJ2-6; DNA: TGTGCCAGCTCGGCAGGTCACTCTGGGGCCAACGTCCTGACTTTC; CDR3: CASSAGHSGANVLTF
D: TRBD1; size: many; V: TRBV28; J: TRBJ1-4; DNA: TGTGCCAGCAGTTTAGGGACAGGGGGCTATGAAAAACTGTTTTTT; CDR3: CASSLGTGGYEKLFF
D: NA; size: many; V: TRBV7-2; J: TRBJ2-5; DNA: TGTGCCAGCAGCTTAGTCAGGGCTCAAGAGACCCAGTACTTC; CDR3: CASSLVRAQETQYF
D: NA; size: many; V: TRBV12-3/TRBV12-4; J: TRBJ2-7; DNA: TGTGCCAGCAGTTACCGCGGGCAGGACGAGCAGTACTTC; CDR3: CASSYRGQDEQYF
D: TRBD1; size: many; V: TRBV2; J: TRBJ1-1; DNA: TGTGCCGGAGGAACAGGGGAGAACACTGAAGCTTTCTTT; CDR3: CAGGTGENTEAFF
D: TRBD2; size: many; V: TRBV12-3/TRBV12-4; J: TRBJ2-2; DNA: TGTGCCAGCAGCCGAGCGGGGGTGAACACCGGGGAGCTGTTTTTT; CDR3: CASSRAGVNTGELFF
D: NA; size: few; V: TRBV12-5; J: TRBJ2-1; DNA: TGTGCTAGTGGTTTGGTATTTTCCGATGAGCAGTTCTTC; CDR3: CASGLVFSDEQFF
D: TRBD1; size: few; V: TRBV5-1; J: TRBJ2-2; DNA: TGCGCCAGCAGCGGGACAGTCTTCGGTGGTACCGGGGAGCTGTTTTTT; CDR3: CASSGTVFGGTGELFF
D: NA; size: many; V: TRBV28; J: TRBJ1-2; DNA: TGTGCCAGCACCTCATCCAAGTTGGGACATAACGACTATGGCTACACCTTC; CDR3: CASTSSKLGHNDYGYTF
D: TRBD1; size: many; V: TRBV5-1; J: TRBJ2-1; DNA: TGCGCCAGCAGCTGGGACAGGGGCAATGAGCAGTTCTTC; CDR3: CASSWDRGNEQFF
D: TRBD1; size: few; V: TRBV6-2/TRBV6-3; J: TRBJ1-2; DNA: TGTGCCAGCAGCTCTCAGGGGGGCGGGGGGCTTCACTATGGCTACACCTTC; CDR3: CASSSQGGGGLHYGYTF
D: NA; size: many; V: TRBV6-1; J: TRBJ1-2; DNA: TGTGCCAGCCAAGGCAGGCCCGACCGGGACGGGAACTATGGCTACACCTTC; CDR3: CASQGRPDRDGNYGYTF
D: NA; size: few; V: TRBV19; J: TRBJ1-5; DNA: TGTGCCAGTAGTATTAGTCCCGCTGTAGGCAATCAGCCCCAGCATTTT; CDR3: CASSISPAVGNQPQHF
D: TRBD1; size: many; V: TRBV20-1; J: TRBJ1-5; DNA: TGCAGTGCTAAGACAGGGGTGGGCAATCAGCCCCAGCATTTT; CDR3: CSAKTGVGNQPQHF
D: NA; size: many; V: TRBV28; J: TRBJ2-1; DNA: TGTGCCAGCAGTTTATTAATGGATGAGCAGTTCTTC; CDR3: CASSLLMDEQFF
D: TRBD1; size: many; V: TRBV15; J: TRBJ2-7; DNA: TGTGCCACCAGCAGAGCTAGGGGTCCAGGGGGAACCTACGAGCAGTACTTC; CDR3: CATSRARGPGGTYEQYF
D: TRBD1; size: many; V: TRBV2; J: TRBJ1-6; DNA: TGTGCCAGCAGGTCGACAGGGCTCTCCTTGGGCAATTCACCCCTCCACTTT; CDR3: CASRSTGLSLGNSPLHF
D: TRBD1; size: few; V: TRBV7-2; J: TRBJ1-2; DNA: TGTGCCAGCAGGAAGGGACAGGGGGTGCGCGGCTACACCTTC; CDR3: CASRKGQGVRGYTF
D: TRBD1; size: NA; V: TRBV29-1; J: TRBJ1-2; DNA: TGCAGCGTTGAAGAAGACAGGGGCGGCTATGGCTACACCTTC; CDR3: CSVEEDRGGYGYTF
D: TRBD2; size: many; V: TRBV20-1; J: TRBJ2-7; DNA: TGCAGTGCTAGGGTCTCAGCGGGAGGGTACGAGCAGTACTTC; CDR3: CSARVSAGGYEQYF
D: TRBD1; size: many; V: TRBV20-1; J: TRBJ1-5; DNA: TGCAGTGCTGGGAGGACAGGGGGAGCAGGGAGCAATCAGCCCCAGCATTTT; CDR3: CSAGRTGGAGSNQPQHF
D: NA; size: many; V: TRBV28; J: TRBJ2-1; DNA: TGTGCCAGCAGTTTGTCCCATGAGCAGTTCTTC; CDR3: CASSLSHEQFF
D: TRBD1; size: NA; V: TRBV27; J: TRBJ1-1; DNA: TGTGCCAGCAGGGAGGACAGGGCGAGAGCTGAAGCTTTCTTT; CDR3: CASREDRARAEAFF
D: NA; size: few; V: TRBV6-5; J: TRBJ1-2; DNA: TGTGCCAGCAGTTACGGTGGGTCCCATAATGGCTACACCTTC; CDR3: CASSYGGSHNGYTF
D: TRBD2; size: many; V: TRBV5-1; J: TRBJ2-7; DNA: TGCGCCAGCAGCGATACCGGGACTAGCGAGGCGGAGCAGTACTTC; CDR3: CASSDTGTSEAEQYF
D: TRBD2; size: many; V: TRBV3-1; J: TRBJ2-3; DNA: TGTGCCAGCAGCCAAGATCTTCCAGCGGGGGGCACAGATACGCAGTATTTT; CDR3: CASSQDLPAGGTDTQYF
D: TRBD2; size: once; V: TRBV15; J: TRBJ2-1; DNA: TGTGCCACCAGCCTGCCTAGCGGGACCTGGGAGCAGTTCTTC; CDR3: CATSLPSGTWEQFF
D: TRBD1; size: NA; V: TRBV4-3; J: TRBJ1-2; DNA: TGCGCCAGCAGCCAACTGGGACAGAGAAGCTATGGCTACACCTTC; CDR3: CASSQLGQRSYGYTF
D: NA; size: many; V: TRBV2; J: TRBJ1-2; DNA: TGTGCCAGCAGTGAGGAAAGCTACGGCTACACCTTC; CDR3: CASSEESYGYTF
D: NA; size: NA; V: TRBV29-1; J: TRBJ1-1; DNA: TGCAGCGTTGTCGGAGCGCTGATGAACACTGAAGCTTTCTTT; CDR3: CSVVGALMNTEAFF
D: NA; size: NA; V: TRBV19; J: TRBJ2-7; DNA: TGTGCCAGTAGCCAGCATTTAAGCTCCTACGAGCAGTACTTC; CDR3: CASSQHLSSYEQYF
D: NA; size: NA; V: TRBV5-1; J: TRBJ1-2; DNA: TGCGCCAGCAGCTTGGCTGGAGGGGATGGCTACACCTTC; CDR3: CASSLAGGDGYTF